The entry below gives a single T cell receptor (beta chain) sequence along with its context. V lost 7 bases and J lost 5, with 21 bases in between. CDR3 length: 15 amino acids. CDR1 is SGHNT, CDR2 YYREEE, per germline (reference sequence). The sample originates from a study of cytomegalovirus exposure and HLA in healthy donors. The study ran its PCR with 60 Vbeta and 13 Jbeta primers. Some clones are missing from TCRdb's copy, which holds only in-frame ones; the method was immunoSEQ multiplex PCR. Of 80,000 to 130,000 clones listed, around 72% were seen once; the top ten hold over 12%. The chain employs TRBV5-4 and TRBJ1-2; D not resolved. The source is a male donor in good health and CMV-seropositive. The sequenced material came from PBMCs. The chain's CDR3 is CASFGFWESLYGYTF. DNA for the CDR3: TGTGCCAGCTTTGGGTTCTGGGAGTCCCTTTATGGCTACACCTTC.